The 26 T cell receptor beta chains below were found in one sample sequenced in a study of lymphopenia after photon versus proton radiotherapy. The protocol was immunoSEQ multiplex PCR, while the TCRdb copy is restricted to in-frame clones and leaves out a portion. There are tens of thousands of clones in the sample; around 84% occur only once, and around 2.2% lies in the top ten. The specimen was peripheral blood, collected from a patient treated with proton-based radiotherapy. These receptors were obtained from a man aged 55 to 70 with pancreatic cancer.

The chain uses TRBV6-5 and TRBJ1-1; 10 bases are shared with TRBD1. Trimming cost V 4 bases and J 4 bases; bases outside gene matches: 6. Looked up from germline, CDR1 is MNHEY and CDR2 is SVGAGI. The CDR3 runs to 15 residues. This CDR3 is CASSLGDRGSTEAFF. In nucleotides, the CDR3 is TGTGCCAGCAGTTTGGGGGACAGGGGTAGCACTGAAGCTTTCTTT.

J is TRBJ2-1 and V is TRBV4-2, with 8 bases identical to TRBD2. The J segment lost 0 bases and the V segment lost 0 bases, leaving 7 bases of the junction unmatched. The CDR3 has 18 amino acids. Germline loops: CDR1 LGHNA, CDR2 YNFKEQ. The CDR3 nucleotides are TGTGCCAGCAGCCAAGATCGTCAGCGGGAGCGCTCCTACAATGAGCAGTTCTTC. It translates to CASSQDRQRERSYNEQFF.

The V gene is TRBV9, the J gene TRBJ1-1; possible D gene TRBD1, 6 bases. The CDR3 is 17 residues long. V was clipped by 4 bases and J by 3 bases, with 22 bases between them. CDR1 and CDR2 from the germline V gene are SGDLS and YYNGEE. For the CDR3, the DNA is TGTGCCAGCAGCCCTCAACCGACGGGGGCTAGGGACACTGAAGCTTTCTTT. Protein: CASSPQPTGARDTEAFF.

CDR3 bases: TGTGCCAGCTCCCCAGAAGCTGGGGAAAAACTGTTTTTT. The encoded protein is CASSPEAGEKLFF. This sequence joins TRBV18 and TRBJ1-4; D is unresolved. The CDR3 is 13 amino acids. Deletions cut 6 bases from V and 8 bases from J, with 13 bases between. The V gene's germline CDR1 is KGHSH and CDR2 LQKENI. Using reference TRBV18 and TRBJ1-4 for the parts outside the CDR3, the full variable domain is NAGVMQNPRHLVRRRGQEARLRCSPMKGHSHVYWYRQLPEEGLKFMVYLQKENIIDESGMPKERFSAEFPKEGPSILRIQQVVRGDSAAYFCASSPEAGEKLFFGSGTQLSVL.

CDR3 sequence (DNA): TGTGCCAGTTCCGTCGTTAAGGATCCCCGTGGCTACACCTTC. Residues: CASSVVKDPRGYTF. V is TRBV6-6 and J is TRBJ1-2; D remains unclear. Trimming took off 9 bases at V and 7 bases at J, with 21 bases between the two ends. CDR3 length: 14 amino acids. Germline lookup yields CDR1 MNHNY and CDR2 SVGAGI (reference sequence).

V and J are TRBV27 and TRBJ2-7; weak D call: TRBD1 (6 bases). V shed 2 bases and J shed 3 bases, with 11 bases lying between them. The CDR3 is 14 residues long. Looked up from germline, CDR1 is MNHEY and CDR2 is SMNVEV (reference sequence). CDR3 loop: CASSLRDTNYEQYF. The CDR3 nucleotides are TGTGCCAGCAGTTTAAGGGACACCAACTACGAGCAGTACTTC.

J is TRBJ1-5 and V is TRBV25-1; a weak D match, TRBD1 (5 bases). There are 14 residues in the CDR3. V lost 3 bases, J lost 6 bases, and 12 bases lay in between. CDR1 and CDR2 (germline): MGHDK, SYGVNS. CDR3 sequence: CASSESGLSQPQHF. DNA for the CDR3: TGTGCCAGCAGTGAGTCAGGGCTGAGTCAGCCCCAGCATTTT.

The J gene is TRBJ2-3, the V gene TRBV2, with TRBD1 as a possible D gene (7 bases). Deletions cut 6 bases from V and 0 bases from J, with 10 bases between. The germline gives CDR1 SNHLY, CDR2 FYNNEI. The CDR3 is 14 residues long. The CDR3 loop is CASRTGTSTDTQYF. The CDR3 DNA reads TGTGCCAGCAGGACAGGGACTAGCACAGATACGCAGTATTTT.

CDR3 sequence (DNA): TGTGCCAGCAGCCCCCAAGGGGATGAAGCTTTCTTT. Protein product: CASSPQGDEAFF. This chain links TRBV9 with TRBJ1-1; D is possibly TRBD1 (5 bases). Trimming left V 4 bases short and J 7 bases short, with 11 bases between. There are 12 residues in the CDR3. The germline V gene encodes CDR1 SGDLS and CDR2 YYNGEE.

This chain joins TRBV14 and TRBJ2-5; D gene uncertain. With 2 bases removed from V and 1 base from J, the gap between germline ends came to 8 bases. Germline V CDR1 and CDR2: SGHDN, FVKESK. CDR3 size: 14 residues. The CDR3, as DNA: TGTGCCAGCAGCCAACAGACCCTCCAAGAGACCCAGTACTTC. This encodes CASSQQTLQETQYF.

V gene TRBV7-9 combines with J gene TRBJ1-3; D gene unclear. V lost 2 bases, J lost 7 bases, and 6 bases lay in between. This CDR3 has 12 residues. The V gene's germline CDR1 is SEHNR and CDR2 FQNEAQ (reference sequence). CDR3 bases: TGTGCCAGCAGCTTAAATGGGAACACCATATATTTT. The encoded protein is CASSLNGNTIYF.

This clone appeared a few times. The DNA for the CDR3 is TGTGCCAGCAGCTACAGATTGTTCGGACTAGCGGAAGCGAACACCGGGGAGCTGTTTTTT. Translated: CASSYRLFGLAEANTGELFF. This chain connects TRBV5-4 to TRBJ2-2; 10 bases match TRBD2. The CDR3 sequence is 20 residues long. Germline CDR1 SGHNT, CDR2 YYREEE (reference sequence). With 3 bases clipped from V and 0 bases from J, the junction kept 14 bases outside the gene matches.

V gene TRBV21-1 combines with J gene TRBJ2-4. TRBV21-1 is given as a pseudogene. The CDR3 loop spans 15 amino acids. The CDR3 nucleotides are TGTGCCAGCAGCAAAACACTCCTAGCCAAAAACATTCAGTACTTC. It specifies CASSKTLLAKNIQYF.

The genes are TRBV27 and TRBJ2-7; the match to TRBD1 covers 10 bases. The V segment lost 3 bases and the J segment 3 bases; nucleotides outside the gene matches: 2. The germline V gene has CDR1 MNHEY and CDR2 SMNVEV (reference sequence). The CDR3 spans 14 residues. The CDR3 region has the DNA TGTGCCAGCAGTTTGGGGGACAGGGGCTACGAGCAGTACTTC. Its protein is CASSLGDRGYEQYF.

For the CDR3, the DNA is TGTGCCAGCAGCTTGGTGGCAGGGGGCGCTAGTAATGAGCAGTTCTTC. It yields the protein CASSLVAGGASNEQFF. V and J are TRBV5-4 and TRBJ2-1; 8 nucleotides line up with TRBD1. The germline CDR1 and CDR2 sequences are SGHNT and YYREEE (reference sequence). V gave up 0 bases and J gave up 7 bases; unmatched junction bases: 9. The CDR3 is 16 residues long.

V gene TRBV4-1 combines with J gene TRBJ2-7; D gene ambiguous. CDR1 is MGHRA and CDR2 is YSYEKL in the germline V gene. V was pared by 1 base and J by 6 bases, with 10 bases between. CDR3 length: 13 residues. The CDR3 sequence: CASSQVPKTEQYF. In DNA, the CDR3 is TGCGCCAGCAGCCAAGTCCCCAAAACCGAGCAGTACTTC.

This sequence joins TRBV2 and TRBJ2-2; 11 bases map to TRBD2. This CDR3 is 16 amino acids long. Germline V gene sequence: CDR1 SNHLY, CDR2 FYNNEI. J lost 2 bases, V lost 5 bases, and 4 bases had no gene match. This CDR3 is CASSRTSGRNTGELFF. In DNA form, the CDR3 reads TGTGCCAGCAGTAGAACTAGCGGGAGAAACACCGGGGAGCTGTTTTTT. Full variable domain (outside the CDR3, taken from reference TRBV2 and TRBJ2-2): EPEVTQTPSHQVTQMGQEVILRCVPISNHLYFYWYRQILGQKVEFLVSFYNNEISEKSEIFDDQFSVERPDGSNFTLKIRSTKLEDSAMYFCASSRTSGRNTGELFFGEGSRLTVL.

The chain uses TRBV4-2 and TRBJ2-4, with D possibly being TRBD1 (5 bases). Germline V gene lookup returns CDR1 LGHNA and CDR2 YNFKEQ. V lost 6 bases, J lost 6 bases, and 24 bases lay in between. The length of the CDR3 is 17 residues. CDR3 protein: CASSTWGRGIGVNIQYF. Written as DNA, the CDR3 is TGTGCCAGCAGTACCTGGGGCCGCGGAATTGGAGTAAACATTCAGTACTTC.

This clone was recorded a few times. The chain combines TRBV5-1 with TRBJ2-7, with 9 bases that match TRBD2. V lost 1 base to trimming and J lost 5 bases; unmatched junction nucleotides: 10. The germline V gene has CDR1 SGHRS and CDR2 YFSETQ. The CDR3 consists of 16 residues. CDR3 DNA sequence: TGCGCCAGCAGCTTGATCGGCGGGAGGGCCGGGAACGAGCAGTACTTC. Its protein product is CASSLIGGRAGNEQYF. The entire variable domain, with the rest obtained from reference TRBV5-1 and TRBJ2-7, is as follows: KAGVTQTPRYLIKTRGQQVTLSCSPISGHRSVSWYQQTPGQGLQFLFEYFSETQRNKGNFPGRFSGRQFSNSRSEMNVSTLELGDSALYLCASSLIGGRAGNEQYFGPGTRLTVT.

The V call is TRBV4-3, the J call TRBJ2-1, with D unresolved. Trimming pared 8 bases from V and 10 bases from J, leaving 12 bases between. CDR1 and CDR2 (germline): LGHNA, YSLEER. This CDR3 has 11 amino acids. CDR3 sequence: CASGFRNEQFF. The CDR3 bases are TGCGCCAGCGGCTTTCGGAACGAGCAGTTCTTC.

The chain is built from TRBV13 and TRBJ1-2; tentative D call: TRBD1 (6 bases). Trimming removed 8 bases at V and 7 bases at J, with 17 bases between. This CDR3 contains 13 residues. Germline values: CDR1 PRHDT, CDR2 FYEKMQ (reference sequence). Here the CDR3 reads CASGMGGVGGYTF. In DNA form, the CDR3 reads TGTGCCAGCGGGATGGGGGGCGTAGGTGGCTACACCTTC.

The CDR3 spells CASSPLEGNTGELFF. The DNA of the CDR3 is TGTGCCAGCTCACCACTCGAGGGGAACACCGGGGAGCTGTTTTTT. J is TRBJ2-2 and V is TRBV18, with D maybe TRBD2 (5 bases). The CDR3 contains 15 residues. Germline loops: CDR1 KGHSH, CDR2 LQKENI. Trimming removed 1 base from V and 1 base from J, with 7 bases in between.

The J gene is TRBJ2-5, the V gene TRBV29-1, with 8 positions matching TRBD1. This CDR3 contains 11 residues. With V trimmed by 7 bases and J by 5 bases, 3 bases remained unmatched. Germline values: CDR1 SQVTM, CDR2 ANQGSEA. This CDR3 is CSGRQGETQYF. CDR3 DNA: TGCAGCGGTCGACAGGGGGAGACCCAGTACTTC.

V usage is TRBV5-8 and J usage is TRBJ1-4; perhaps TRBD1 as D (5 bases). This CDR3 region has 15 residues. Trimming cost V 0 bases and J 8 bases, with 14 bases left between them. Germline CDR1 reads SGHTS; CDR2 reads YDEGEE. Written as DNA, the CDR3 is TGTGCCAGCAGCTTGGAGGGTACGGGGGGAGAAAAACTGTTTTTT. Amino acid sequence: CASSLEGTGGEKLFF.

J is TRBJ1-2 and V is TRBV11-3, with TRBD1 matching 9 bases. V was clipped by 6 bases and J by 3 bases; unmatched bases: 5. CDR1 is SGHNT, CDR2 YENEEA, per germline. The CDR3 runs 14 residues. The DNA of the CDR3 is TGTGCCAGCAGAGAGGGACAGGGAGACTATGGCTACACCTTC. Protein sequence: CASREGQGDYGYTF.

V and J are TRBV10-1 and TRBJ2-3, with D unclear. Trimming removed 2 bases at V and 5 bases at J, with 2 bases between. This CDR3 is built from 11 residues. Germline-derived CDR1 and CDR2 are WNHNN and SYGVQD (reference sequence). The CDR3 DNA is TGCGCCAGCAGTGAGCGAGATACGCAGTATTTT. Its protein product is CASSERDTQYF.